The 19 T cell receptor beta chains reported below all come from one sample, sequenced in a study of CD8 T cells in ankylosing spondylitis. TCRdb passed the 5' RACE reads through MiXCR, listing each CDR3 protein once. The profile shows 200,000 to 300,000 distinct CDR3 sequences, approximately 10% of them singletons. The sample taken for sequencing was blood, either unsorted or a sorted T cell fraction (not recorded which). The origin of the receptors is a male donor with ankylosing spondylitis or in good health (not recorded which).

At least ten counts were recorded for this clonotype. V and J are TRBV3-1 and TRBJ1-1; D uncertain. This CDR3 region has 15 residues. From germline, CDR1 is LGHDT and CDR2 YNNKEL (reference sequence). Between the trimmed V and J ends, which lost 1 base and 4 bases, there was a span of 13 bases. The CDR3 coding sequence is TGTGCCAGCAGCCAAGCTCGTGGGTTTGGCACTGAAGCTTTCTTT. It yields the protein CASSQARGFGTEAFF.

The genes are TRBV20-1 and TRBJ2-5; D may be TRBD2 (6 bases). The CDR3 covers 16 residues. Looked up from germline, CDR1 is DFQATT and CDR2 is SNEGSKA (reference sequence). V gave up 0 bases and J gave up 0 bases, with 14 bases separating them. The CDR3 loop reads CSARDVSGGYQETQYF. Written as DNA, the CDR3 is TGCAGTGCTAGAGATGTTAGCGGTGGGTACCAAGAGACCCAGTACTTC.

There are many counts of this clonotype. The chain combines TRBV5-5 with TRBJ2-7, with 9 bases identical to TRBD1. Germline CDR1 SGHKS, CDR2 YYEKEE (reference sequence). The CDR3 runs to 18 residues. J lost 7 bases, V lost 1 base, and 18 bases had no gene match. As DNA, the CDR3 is TGTGCCAGCAGCTTGAATTTAGGTTGGGACAGGGCTGCACAGGAGCAGTACTTC. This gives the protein CASSLNLGWDRAAQEQYF.

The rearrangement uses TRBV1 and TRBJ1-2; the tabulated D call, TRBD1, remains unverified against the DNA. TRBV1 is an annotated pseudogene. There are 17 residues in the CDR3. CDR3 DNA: TGCACCAGCAGCCACCAAAAACACGGACAGGGGGGCAATGGCTACACCTTC. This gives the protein CTSSHQKHGQGGNGYTF.

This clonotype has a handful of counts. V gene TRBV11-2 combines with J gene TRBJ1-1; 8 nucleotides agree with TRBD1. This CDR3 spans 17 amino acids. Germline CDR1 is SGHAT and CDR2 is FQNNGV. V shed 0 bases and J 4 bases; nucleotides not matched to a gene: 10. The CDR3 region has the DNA TGTGCCAGCAGCTTAGATCTTGGCAGGGGGCTGGGCACTGAAGCTTTCTTT. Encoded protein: CASSLDLGRGLGTEAFF.

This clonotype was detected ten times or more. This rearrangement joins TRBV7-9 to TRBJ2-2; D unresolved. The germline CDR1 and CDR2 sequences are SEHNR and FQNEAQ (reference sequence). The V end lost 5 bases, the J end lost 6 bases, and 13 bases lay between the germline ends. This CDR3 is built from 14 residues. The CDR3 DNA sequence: TGTGCCAGCAGCCCCCGGACCGAGCCCGGGGAGCTGTTTTTT. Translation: CASSPRTEPGELFF.

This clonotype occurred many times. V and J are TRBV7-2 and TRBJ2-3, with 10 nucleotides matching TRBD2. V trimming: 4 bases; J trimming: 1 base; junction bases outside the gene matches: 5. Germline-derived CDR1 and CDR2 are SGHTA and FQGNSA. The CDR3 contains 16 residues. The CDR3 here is CASSSGGTSGTDTQYF. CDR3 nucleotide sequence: TGTGCCAGCAGCTCGGGGGGGACTAGCGGCACAGATACGCAGTATTTT.

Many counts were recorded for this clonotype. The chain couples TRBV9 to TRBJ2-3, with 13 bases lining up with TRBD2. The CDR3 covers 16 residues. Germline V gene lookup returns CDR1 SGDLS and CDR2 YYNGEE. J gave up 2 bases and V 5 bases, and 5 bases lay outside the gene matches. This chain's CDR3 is CASRAGLAGYTDTQYF. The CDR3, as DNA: TGTGCCAGCAGGGCGGGACTAGCGGGATACACAGATACGCAGTATTTT.

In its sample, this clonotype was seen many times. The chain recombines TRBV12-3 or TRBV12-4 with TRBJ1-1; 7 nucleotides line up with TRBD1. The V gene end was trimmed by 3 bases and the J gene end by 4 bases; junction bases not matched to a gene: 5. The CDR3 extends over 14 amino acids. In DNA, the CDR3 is TGTGCCAGCAGTTTGGAACAGGGGTTCACTGAAGCTTTCTTT. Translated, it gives CASSLEQGFTEAFF.

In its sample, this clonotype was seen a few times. The CDR3 spells CATSRTGDALVSQYF. CDR3 bases: TGTGCCACCAGCAGGACGGGGGACGCCTTAGTCTCGCAGTATTTT. The V gene is TRBV15, the J gene TRBJ2-3; D possibly corresponds to TRBD2 (6 bases). The V end lost 3 bases, the J end lost 10 bases, and 20 bases lay between the germline ends. The V gene's germline CDR1 is LNHNV and CDR2 YYDKDF (reference sequence). This CDR3 region has 15 residues.

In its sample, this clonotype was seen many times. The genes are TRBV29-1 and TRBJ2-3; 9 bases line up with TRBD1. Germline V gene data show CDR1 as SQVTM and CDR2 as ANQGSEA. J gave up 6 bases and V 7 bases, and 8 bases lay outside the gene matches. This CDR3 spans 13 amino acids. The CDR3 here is CSAEEGQGDTQYF. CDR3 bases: TGCAGCGCCGAGGAGGGACAGGGCGATACGCAGTATTTT.

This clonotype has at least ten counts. The CDR3: CASSSGTTGGYTF. In DNA, the CDR3 is TGTGCCAGCAGTTCGGGGACCACGGGGGGCTACACCTTC. This sequence joins TRBV12-3 or TRBV12-4 and TRBJ1-2, with a possible D match to TRBD1 (5 bases). V lost 4 bases and J 8 bases, leaving 14 bases between the germline ends. The CDR3 runs to 13 residues.

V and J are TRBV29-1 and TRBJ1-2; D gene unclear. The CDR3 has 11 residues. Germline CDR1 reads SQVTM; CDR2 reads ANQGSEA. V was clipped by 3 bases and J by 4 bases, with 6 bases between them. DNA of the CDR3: TGCAGCGTTGACGACGGCTATGGCTACACCTTC. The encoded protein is CSVDDGYGYTF.

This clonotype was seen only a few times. The CDR3 here is CASSPSGQLTEAFF. CDR3 nucleotide sequence: TGTGCCAGCAGCCCATCCGGACAGCTCACTGAAGCTTTCTTT. The chain is built from TRBV7-2 and TRBJ1-1, with a tentative D call TRBD1 (6 bases). Germline V gives CDR1 SGHTA, CDR2 FQGNSA. Trimming left V 5 bases short and J 4 bases short, with 14 bases between. This CDR3 contains 14 residues.

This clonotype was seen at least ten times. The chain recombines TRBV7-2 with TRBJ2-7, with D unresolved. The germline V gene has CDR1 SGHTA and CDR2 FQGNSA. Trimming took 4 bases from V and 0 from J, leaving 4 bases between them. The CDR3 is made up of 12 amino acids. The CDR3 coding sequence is TGTGCCAGCAGCTCTCTCTCCTACGAGCAGTACTTC. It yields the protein CASSSLSYEQYF.

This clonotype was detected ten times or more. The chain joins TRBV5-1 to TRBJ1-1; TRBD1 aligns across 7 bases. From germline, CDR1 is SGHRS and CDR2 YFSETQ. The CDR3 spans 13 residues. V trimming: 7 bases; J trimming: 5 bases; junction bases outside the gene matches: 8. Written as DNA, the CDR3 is TGCGCCAGCGGATTGACAGGGAGGACTGAAGCTTTCTTT. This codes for CASGLTGRTEAFF.

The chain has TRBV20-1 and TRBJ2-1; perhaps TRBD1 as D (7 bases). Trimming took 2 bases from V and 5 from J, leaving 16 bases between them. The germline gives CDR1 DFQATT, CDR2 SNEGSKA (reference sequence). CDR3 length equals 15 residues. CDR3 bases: TGCAGTGCTAGATCACGACAGGGACTGCACAATGAGCAGTTCTTC. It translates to CSARSRQGLHNEQFF.

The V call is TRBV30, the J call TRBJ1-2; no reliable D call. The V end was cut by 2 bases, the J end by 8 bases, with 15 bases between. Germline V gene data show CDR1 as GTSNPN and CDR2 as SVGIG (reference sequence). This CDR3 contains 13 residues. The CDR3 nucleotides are TGTGCCTGGAGTCAAGAGACCCTAGGGGGCTACACCTTC. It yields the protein CAWSQETLGGYTF.

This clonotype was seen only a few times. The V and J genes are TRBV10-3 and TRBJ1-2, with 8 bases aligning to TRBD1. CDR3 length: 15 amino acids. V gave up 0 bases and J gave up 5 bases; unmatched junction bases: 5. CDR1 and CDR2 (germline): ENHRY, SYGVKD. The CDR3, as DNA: TGTGCCATCAGTGAGTCAGTGGGACAGGCGTATGGCTACACCTTC. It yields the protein CAISESVGQAYGYTF.